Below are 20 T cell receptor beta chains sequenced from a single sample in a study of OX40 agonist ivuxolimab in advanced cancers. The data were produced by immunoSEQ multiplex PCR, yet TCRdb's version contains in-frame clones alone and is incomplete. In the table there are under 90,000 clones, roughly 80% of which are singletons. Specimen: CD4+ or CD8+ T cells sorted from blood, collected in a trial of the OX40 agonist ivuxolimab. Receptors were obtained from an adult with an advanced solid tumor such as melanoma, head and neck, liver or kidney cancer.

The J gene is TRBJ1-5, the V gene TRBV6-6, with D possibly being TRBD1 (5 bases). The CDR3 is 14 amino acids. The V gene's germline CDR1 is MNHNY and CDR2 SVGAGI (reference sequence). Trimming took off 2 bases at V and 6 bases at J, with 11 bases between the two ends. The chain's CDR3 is CASSYPGVGQPQHF. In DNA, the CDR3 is TGTGCCAGCAGTTACCCGGGGGTCGGTCAGCCCCAGCATTTT.

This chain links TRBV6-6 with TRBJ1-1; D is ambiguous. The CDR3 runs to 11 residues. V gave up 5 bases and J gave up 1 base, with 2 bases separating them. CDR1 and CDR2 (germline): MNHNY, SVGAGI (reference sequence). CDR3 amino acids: CASSKNTEAFF. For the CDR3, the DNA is TGTGCCAGCAGTAAGAACACTGAAGCTTTCTTT.

CDR3 loop: CASVRGNYGYTF. CDR3 nucleotides: TGTGCCAGCGTACGGGGGAACTATGGCTACACCTTC. The J gene is TRBJ1-2, the V gene TRBV6-1, with D perhaps matching TRBD1 (5 bases). The CDR3 is 12 residues long. Germline-derived CDR1 and CDR2 are MNHNS and SASEGT. V shed 8 bases and J shed 2 bases, with 9 bases lying between them.

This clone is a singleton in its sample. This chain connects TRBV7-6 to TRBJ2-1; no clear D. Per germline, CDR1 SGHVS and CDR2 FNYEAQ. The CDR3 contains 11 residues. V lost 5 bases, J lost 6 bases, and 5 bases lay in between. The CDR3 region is CASSPSNEQFF. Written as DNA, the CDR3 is TGTGCCAGCAGCCCATCCAATGAGCAGTTCTTC. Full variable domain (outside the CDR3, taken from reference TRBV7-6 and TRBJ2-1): GAGVSQSPRYKVTKRGQDVALRCDPISGHVSLYWYRQALGQGPEFLTYFNYEAQQDKSGLPNDRFSAERPEGSISTLTIQRTEQRDSAMYRCASSPSNEQFFGPGTRLTVL.

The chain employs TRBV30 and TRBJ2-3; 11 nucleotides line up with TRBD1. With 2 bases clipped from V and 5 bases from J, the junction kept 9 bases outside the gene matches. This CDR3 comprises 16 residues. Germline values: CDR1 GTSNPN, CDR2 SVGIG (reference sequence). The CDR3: CAWSLSPGQGGDTQYF. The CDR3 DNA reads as TGTGCCTGGAGTTTATCCCCGGGACAGGGGGGAGATACGCAGTATTTT.

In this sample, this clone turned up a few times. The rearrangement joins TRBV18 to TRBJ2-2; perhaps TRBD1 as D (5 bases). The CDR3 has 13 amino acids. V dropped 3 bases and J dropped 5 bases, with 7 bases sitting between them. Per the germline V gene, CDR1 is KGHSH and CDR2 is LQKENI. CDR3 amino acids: CASSPRQTGELFF. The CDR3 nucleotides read TGTGCCAGCTCACCGCGACAGACCGGGGAGCTGTTTTTT. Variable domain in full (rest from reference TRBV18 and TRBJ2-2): NAGVMQNPRHLVRRRGQEARLRCSPMKGHSHVYWYRQLPEEGLKFMVYLQKENIIDESGMPKERFSAEFPKEGPSILRIQQVVRGDSAAYFCASSPRQTGELFFGEGSRLTVL.

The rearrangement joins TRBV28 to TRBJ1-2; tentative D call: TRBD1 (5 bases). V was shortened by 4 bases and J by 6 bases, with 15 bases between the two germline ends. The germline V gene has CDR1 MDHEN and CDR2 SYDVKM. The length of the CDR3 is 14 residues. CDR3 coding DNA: TGTGCCAGCAGTTCCCCCAGGGACCATCATGGCTACACCTTC. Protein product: CASSSPRDHHGYTF.

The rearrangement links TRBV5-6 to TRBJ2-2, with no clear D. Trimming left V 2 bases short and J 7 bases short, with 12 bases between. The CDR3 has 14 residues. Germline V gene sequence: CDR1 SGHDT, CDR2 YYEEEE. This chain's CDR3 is CASSLGAFVGELFF. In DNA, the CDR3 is TGTGCCAGCAGCTTAGGAGCGTTCGTCGGGGAGCTGTTTTTT.

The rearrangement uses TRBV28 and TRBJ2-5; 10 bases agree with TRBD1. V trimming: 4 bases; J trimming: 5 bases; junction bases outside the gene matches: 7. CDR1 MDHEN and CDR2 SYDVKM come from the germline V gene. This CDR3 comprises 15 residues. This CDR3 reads CASSSVGTGDETQYF. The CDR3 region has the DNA TGTGCCAGCAGTTCCGTCGGGACAGGGGATGAGACCCAGTACTTC.

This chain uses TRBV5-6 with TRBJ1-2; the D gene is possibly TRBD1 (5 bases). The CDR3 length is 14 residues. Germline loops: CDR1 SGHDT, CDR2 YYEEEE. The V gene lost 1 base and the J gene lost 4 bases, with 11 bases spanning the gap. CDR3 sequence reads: CASSLLRGGYGYTF. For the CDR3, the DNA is TGTGCCAGCAGCTTGCTGAGGGGCGGCTATGGCTACACCTTC.

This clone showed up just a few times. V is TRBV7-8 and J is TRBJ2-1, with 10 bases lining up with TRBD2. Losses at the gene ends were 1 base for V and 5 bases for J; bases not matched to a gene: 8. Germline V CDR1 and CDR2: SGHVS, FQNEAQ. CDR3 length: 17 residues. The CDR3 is CASSLERSGRANNEQFF. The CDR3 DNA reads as TGTGCCAGCAGCTTAGAGAGGAGCGGGAGGGCCAACAATGAGCAGTTCTTC.

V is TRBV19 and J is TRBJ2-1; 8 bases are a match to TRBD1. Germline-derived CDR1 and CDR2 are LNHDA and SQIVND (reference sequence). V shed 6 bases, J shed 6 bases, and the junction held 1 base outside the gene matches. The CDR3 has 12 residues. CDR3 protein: CASSDRGNEQFF. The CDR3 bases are TGTGCCAGTAGCGACAGGGGCAATGAGCAGTTCTTC. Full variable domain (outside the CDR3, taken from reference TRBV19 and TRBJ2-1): DGGITQSPKYLFRKEGQNVTLSCEQNLNHDAMYWYRQDPGQGLRLIYYSQIVNDFQKGDIAEGYSVSREKKESFPLTVTSAQKNPTAFYLCASSDRGNEQFFGPGTRLTVL.

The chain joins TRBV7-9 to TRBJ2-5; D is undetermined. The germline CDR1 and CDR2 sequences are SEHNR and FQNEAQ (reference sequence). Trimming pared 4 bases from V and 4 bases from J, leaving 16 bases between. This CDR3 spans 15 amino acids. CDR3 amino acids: CASSSGTTFGETQYF. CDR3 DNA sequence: TGTGCCAGCAGCTCAGGTACAACATTTGGAGAGACCCAGTACTTC. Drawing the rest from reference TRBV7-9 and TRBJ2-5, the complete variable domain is DTGVSQNPRHKITKRGQNVTFRCDPISEHNRLYWYRQTLGQGPEFLTYFQNEAQLEKSRLLSDRFSAERPKGSFSTLEIQRTEQGDSAMYLCASSSGTTFGETQYFGPGTRLLVL.

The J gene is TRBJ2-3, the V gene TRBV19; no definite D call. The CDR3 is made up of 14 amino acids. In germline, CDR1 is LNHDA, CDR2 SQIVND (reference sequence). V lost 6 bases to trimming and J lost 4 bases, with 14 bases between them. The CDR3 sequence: CASSPNEVADTQYF. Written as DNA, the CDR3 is TGTGCCAGTAGCCCCAATGAGGTCGCAGATACGCAGTATTTT. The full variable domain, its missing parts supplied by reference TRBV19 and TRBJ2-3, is DGGITQSPKYLFRKEGQNVTLSCEQNLNHDAMYWYRQDPGQGLRLIYYSQIVNDFQKGDIAEGYSVSREKKESFPLTVTSAQKNPTAFYLCASSPNEVADTQYFGPGTRLTVL.

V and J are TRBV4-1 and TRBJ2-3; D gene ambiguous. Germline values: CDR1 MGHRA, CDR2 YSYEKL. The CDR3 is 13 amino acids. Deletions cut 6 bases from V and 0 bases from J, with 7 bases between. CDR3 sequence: CASRSYSTDTQYF. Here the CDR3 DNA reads TGCGCCAGCAGATCTTATAGCACAGATACGCAGTATTTT.

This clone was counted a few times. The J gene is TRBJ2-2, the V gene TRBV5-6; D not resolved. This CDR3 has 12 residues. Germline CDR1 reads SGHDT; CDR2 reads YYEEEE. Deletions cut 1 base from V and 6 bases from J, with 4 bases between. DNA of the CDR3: TGTGCCAGCAGCTTGTCGGCCGGGGAGCTGTTTTTT. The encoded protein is CASSLSAGELFF.

The CDR3 DNA sequence: TGTGCCATCAGTGAGTCGAAGGTATATGGCTACACCTTC. It codes for CAISESKVYGYTF. The V and J genes are TRBV10-3 and TRBJ1-2; D ambiguous. V lost 0 bases and J 5 bases, leaving 7 bases between the germline ends. The CDR3 is made up of 13 amino acids. In germline, CDR1 is ENHRY, CDR2 SYGVKD.

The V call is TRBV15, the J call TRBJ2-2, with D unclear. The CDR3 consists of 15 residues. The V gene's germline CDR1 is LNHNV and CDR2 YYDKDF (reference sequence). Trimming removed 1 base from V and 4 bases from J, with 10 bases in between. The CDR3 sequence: CATSRGPQLTGELFF. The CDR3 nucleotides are TGTGCCACCAGCAGAGGTCCACAACTCACCGGGGAGCTGTTTTTT.

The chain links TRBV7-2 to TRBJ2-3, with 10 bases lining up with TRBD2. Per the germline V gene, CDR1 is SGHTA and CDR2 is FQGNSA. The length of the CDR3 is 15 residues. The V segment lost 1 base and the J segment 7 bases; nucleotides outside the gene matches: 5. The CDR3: CASSLGASGSYTQYF. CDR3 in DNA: TGTGCCAGCAGCTTAGGGGCTAGCGGGAGTTATACGCAGTATTTT.

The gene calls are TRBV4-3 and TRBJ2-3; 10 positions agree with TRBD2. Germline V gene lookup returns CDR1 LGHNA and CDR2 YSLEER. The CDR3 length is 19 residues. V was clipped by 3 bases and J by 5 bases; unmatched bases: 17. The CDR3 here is CASSQELSGRAKVEDTQYF. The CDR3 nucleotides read TGCGCCAGCAGCCAGGAGCTCAGCGGGAGGGCCAAGGTTGAAGATACGCAGTATTTT.